Listed below are T cell receptor beta chains from one sample, sequenced in a study of T cell responses to AZD1222 COVID-19 vaccine. Assay: immunoSEQ multiplex PCR; the TCRdb copy retains only in-frame clones and omits some. The data contain over 130,000 clones, approximately 89% of them seen just once; the ten biggest clones take up 4.7%. Sample: peripheral blood, taken on day 0 of AZD1222 vaccination. These receptors were obtained from an adult in good health. Each CDR3 is given with its conserved first and last residue. D genes are given only for firm matches. Part of the rows lack a size; the others show once, few, many or a class for expanded clones.

clone_size: NA; d_call: NA; v_call: TRBV19; j_call: TRBJ1-5; cdr3_nt: TGTGCCAGTACCGCCCAGGGTGGCGTAGCCAATCAGCCCCAGCATTTT; cdr3_aa: CASTAQGGVANQPQHF
clone_size: NA; d_call: NA; v_call: TRBV12-3/TRBV12-4; j_call: TRBJ1-2; cdr3_nt: TGTGCCAGCAGCTCCACACCATATGGCTACACCTTC; cdr3_aa: CASSSTPYGYTF
clone_size: NA; d_call: NA; v_call: TRBV6-5; j_call: TRBJ2-2; cdr3_nt: TGTGCCAGCAGTTACTCGACAAGCGGGGAGCTGTTTTTT; cdr3_aa: CASSYSTSGELFF
clone_size: NA; d_call: TRBD1; v_call: TRBV5-1; j_call: TRBJ2-5; cdr3_nt: TGCGCCAGCAGCCGACTCGGACAGGAAGAGACCCAGTACTTC; cdr3_aa: CASSRLGQEETQYF
clone_size: few; d_call: TRBD2; v_call: TRBV10-1; j_call: TRBJ2-7; cdr3_nt: TGCGCCAGCAGTGAGTCGACTAGCGGGTCCTACGAGCAGTACTTC; cdr3_aa: CASSESTSGSYEQYF
clone_size: NA; d_call: TRBD1; v_call: TRBV28; j_call: TRBJ2-3; cdr3_nt: TGTGCCAGCAGTTTAGGTTTTGGGACAGGGGGCGAAGATACGCAGTATTTT; cdr3_aa: CASSLGFGTGGEDTQYF
clone_size: NA; d_call: TRBD2; v_call: TRBV7-3; j_call: TRBJ2-3; cdr3_nt: TGTGCCAGCAGCCCCCGCGGGGGGGGACCATCCACAGATACGCAGTATTTT; cdr3_aa: CASSPRGGGPSTDTQYF
clone_size: NA; d_call: NA; v_call: TRBV21-1; j_call: TRBJ2-5; cdr3_nt: TGTGCCAGCAGCGCGGGTGACCAGTACTTC; cdr3_aa: CASSAGDQYF
clone_size: NA; d_call: NA; v_call: TRBV5-1; j_call: TRBJ1-1; cdr3_nt: TGCGCCAGCAGCTATATGATGAACACTGAAGCTTTCTTT; cdr3_aa: CASSYMMNTEAFF
clone_size: NA; d_call: TRBD2; v_call: TRBV11-2; j_call: TRBJ2-1; cdr3_nt: TGTGCCAGCAGCTCCCTCCGGGGGGGGGAGCGGAATGAGCAGTTCTTC; cdr3_aa: CASSSLRGGERNEQFF
clone_size: NA; d_call: NA; v_call: TRBV25-1; j_call: TRBJ2-7; cdr3_nt: TGTGCCAGCAGACCCCATGGGGGGGAGCAGTACTTC; cdr3_aa: CASRPHGGEQYF
clone_size: NA; d_call: TRBD1; v_call: TRBV7-9; j_call: TRBJ2-1; cdr3_nt: TGTGCCAGCAGCGAATCCGGGACAGGGAACTACAATGAGCAGTTCTTC; cdr3_aa: CASSESGTGNYNEQFF
clone_size: NA; d_call: TRBD2; v_call: TRBV3-1/TRBV3-2; j_call: TRBJ2-5; cdr3_nt: TGTGCCAGCAGCCAAGATAGAGAGCGGGAGAACGATGGGGACCAGTACTTC; cdr3_aa: CASSQDRERENDGDQYF
clone_size: NA; d_call: NA; v_call: TRBV5-1; j_call: TRBJ1-6; cdr3_nt: TGCGCCAGCAGCTTGACAGGGCCGCATTCACCCCTCCACTTT; cdr3_aa: CASSLTGPHSPLHF
clone_size: NA; d_call: NA; v_call: TRBV4-1; j_call: TRBJ1-6; cdr3_nt: TGCGCCAGCAGCCAAGATTGGATAGGCGGAAGGTATCCGTTTTCACCCCTCCACTTT; cdr3_aa: CASSQDWIGGRYPFSPLHF
clone_size: NA; d_call: NA; v_call: TRBV21-1; j_call: TRBJ2-7; cdr3_nt: TGTGCCAGCAGCCCCAAGAAGCCTACCGGGGGGGCTTACGAGCAGTACTTC; cdr3_aa: CASSPKKPTGGAYEQYF
clone_size: NA; d_call: NA; v_call: TRBV2; j_call: TRBJ1-1; cdr3_nt: TGTGCCAGCAGTGCGCGTGAGGTCACTGAAGCTTTCTTT; cdr3_aa: CASSAREVTEAFF
clone_size: NA; d_call: NA; v_call: TRBV13; j_call: TRBJ1-2; cdr3_nt: TGTGCCAGCAGCCGCGCGGGGACCGCTAACTATGGCTACACCTTC; cdr3_aa: CASSRAGTANYGYTF
clone_size: NA; d_call: NA; v_call: TRBV6-5; j_call: TRBJ2-7; cdr3_nt: TGTGCCAGCAGTTTACGTAATAGCTCCTACGAGCAGTACTTC; cdr3_aa: CASSLRNSSYEQYF
clone_size: once; d_call: TRBD1; v_call: TRBV10-2; j_call: TRBJ2-7; cdr3_nt: TGCGCCACCAGGACAGGGAGTGTCTACGAGCAGTACTTC; cdr3_aa: CATRTGSVYEQYF
clone_size: NA; d_call: NA; v_call: TRBV11-2; j_call: TRBJ2-3; cdr3_nt: TGTGCCAGCAGCTTAGCGGGACTCAATCCTCGCACAGATACGCAGTATTTT; cdr3_aa: CASSLAGLNPRTDTQYF
clone_size: NA; d_call: NA; v_call: TRBV10-3; j_call: TRBJ2-1; cdr3_nt: TGTGCCATCAGTGAAGATCCGAAACTCTCCTACAATGAGCAGTTCTTC; cdr3_aa: CAISEDPKLSYNEQFF
clone_size: NA; d_call: NA; v_call: TRBV19; j_call: TRBJ1-2; cdr3_nt: TGTGCCAGTAGTATCACCGGGTTCTATGGCTACACCTTC; cdr3_aa: CASSITGFYGYTF
clone_size: NA; d_call: NA; v_call: TRBV7-9; j_call: TRBJ1-1; cdr3_nt: TGTGCCAGCAGCTTAAGTCGCGAAACTGAAGCTTTCTTT; cdr3_aa: CASSLSRETEAFF
clone_size: NA; d_call: NA; v_call: TRBV9; j_call: TRBJ2-1; cdr3_nt: TGTGCCAGCAGCGCCCCGGGTCGCTCCTACAATGAGCAGTTCTTC; cdr3_aa: CASSAPGRSYNEQFF
clone_size: NA; d_call: NA; v_call: TRBV5-1; j_call: TRBJ2-1; cdr3_nt: TGCGCCAGCAGCTTGTCGGGGTTGGATGAGCAGTTCTTC; cdr3_aa: CASSLSGLDEQFF
clone_size: NA; d_call: TRBD1; v_call: TRBV5-1; j_call: TRBJ1-1; cdr3_nt: TGCGCCAGCAGCGTCCAGGGGGAGTCTTTGAGCACTGAAGCTTTCTTT; cdr3_aa: CASSVQGESLSTEAFF
clone_size: NA; d_call: NA; v_call: TRBV10-3; j_call: TRBJ2-1; cdr3_nt: TGTGCCATCAGTGAGTCGACGGCTGGTCTCCCCCGTGAGCAGTTCTTC; cdr3_aa: CAISESTAGLPREQFF
clone_size: few; d_call: TRBD2; v_call: TRBV6-4; j_call: TRBJ2-1; cdr3_nt: TGTGCCAGCAGTAGCTTCCCTAGCGGAGAATACAATGAGCAGTTCTTC; cdr3_aa: CASSSFPSGEYNEQFF
clone_size: once; d_call: NA; v_call: TRBV21-1; j_call: TRBJ1-2; cdr3_nt: TGTGCCAGCAGCTTAGGGATAAGGGAGTTTTTGTCCTTCTATGGCTACACCTTC; cdr3_aa: CASSLGIREFLSFYGYTF